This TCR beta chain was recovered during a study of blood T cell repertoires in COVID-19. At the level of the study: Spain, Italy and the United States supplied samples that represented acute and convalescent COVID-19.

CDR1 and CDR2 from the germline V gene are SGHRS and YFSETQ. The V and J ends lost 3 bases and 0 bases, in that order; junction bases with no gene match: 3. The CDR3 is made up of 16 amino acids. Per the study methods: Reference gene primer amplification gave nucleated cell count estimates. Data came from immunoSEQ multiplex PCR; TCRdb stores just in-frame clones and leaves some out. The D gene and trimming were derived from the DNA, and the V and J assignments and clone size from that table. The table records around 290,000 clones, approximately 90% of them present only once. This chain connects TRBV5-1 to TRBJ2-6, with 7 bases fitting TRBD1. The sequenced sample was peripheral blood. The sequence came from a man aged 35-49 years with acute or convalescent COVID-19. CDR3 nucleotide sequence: TGCGCCAGCAGCTCGACAGGGTACTCTGGGGCCAACGTCCTGACTTTC. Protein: CASSSTGYSGANVLTF.